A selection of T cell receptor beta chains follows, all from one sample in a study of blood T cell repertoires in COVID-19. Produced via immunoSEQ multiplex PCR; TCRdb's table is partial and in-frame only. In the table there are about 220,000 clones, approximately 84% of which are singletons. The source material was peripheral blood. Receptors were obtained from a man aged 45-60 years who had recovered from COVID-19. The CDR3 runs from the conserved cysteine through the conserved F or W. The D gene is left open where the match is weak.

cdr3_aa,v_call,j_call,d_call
CASSPDSHTGELFF,TRBV18,TRBJ2-2,.
CASSLRQGPNEKLFF,TRBV19,TRBJ1-4,TRBD1
CASSEQGGYSNQPQHF,TRBV18,TRBJ1-5,TRBD1
CSASPPGGPNEQFF,TRBV20-1,TRBJ2-1,TRBD2
CASSLPPTGAYEQYF,TRBV5-1,TRBJ2-7,TRBD1
CASSYNNRGRGAFF,TRBV28,TRBJ1-1,TRBD1
CASSLRSIGTQYF,TRBV7-8,TRBJ2-3,.
CASSFYTQPQHF,TRBV28,TRBJ1-5,.
CAISEGDRENEKLFF,TRBV10-3,TRBJ1-4,TRBD1
CASSHGTAGNYEQYF,TRBV7-2,TRBJ2-7,TRBD1
CASSPSVASGRRTDTQYF,TRBV18,TRBJ2-3,TRBD2
CASSLQNTEAFF,TRBV11-2,TRBJ1-1,.
CASSRLGGYIAFF,TRBV27,TRBJ1-1,.
CASSLYTSGRGSEQFF,TRBV28,TRBJ2-1,TRBD2
CASSYGQNTEAFF,TRBV6-2/TRBV6-3,TRBJ1-1,.
CASSLYVGAGVPHEQYF,TRBV27,TRBJ2-7,TRBD2
CSVEGTGQESEQYF,TRBV29-1,TRBJ2-7,TRBD1
CASSSRSDTQYF,TRBV11-3,TRBJ2-3,.
CASSNTGVGSPLHF,TRBV7-8,TRBJ1-6,TRBD1
CASSSDSGEKLFF,TRBV18,TRBJ1-4,.
CASNFAGTTDTQYF,TRBV7-2,TRBJ2-3,.
CASSTQGAGAGYTF,TRBV18,TRBJ1-2,TRBD1
CASSRDFSPYNEQFF,TRBV6-2/TRBV6-3,TRBJ2-1,.
CASSERQGGEAFF,TRBV10-1,TRBJ1-1,TRBD1
CASRQGLFSGTEAFF,TRBV19,TRBJ1-1,TRBD1
CASSEVGVQPQHF,TRBV6-1,TRBJ1-5,.
CASSLGTSGRRTDTQYF,TRBV5-1,TRBJ2-3,TRBD2
CASSLAGVGNEQFF,TRBV5-6,TRBJ2-1,.
CASSFQGSNQPQHF,TRBV19,TRBJ1-5,.
CASSSPGTGGSYEQYF,TRBV27,TRBJ2-7,TRBD1
CASSYFSDRVRGYTF,TRBV6-5,TRBJ1-2,TRBD1
CASSLALITDTQYF,TRBV7-2,TRBJ2-3,.
CASSLSSVSGANVLTF,TRBV27,TRBJ2-6,.
CASGTSGVSGDTQYF,TRBV5-1,TRBJ2-3,TRBD2
CASTSPSGAGYADTQYF,TRBV5-6,TRBJ2-3,.
CASRRGGQYTPNEKLFF,TRBV27,TRBJ1-4,.
CASSREPIRETQYF,TRBV18,TRBJ2-5,.
CASSSGQGSYGYTF,TRBV28,TRBJ1-2,.
CASSLLGSFTGELFF,TRBV5-6,TRBJ2-2,.
CASSFSRYEQYF,TRBV7-2,TRBJ2-7,.
CATSSRGATEAFF,TRBV15,TRBJ1-1,.
CASSLGQGAFLADTQYF,TRBV5-5,TRBJ2-3,TRBD1
CASKINRETQYF,TRBV2,TRBJ2-5,.
CASSYTPLAVDNEQFF,TRBV28,TRBJ2-1,TRBD2
CASSYSGTGGKYEQYF,TRBV6-6,TRBJ2-7,TRBD2
CASSQSGTGSNQPQHF,TRBV6-2/TRBV6-3,TRBJ1-5,TRBD1
CARSRGDNQPQHF,TRBV19,TRBJ1-5,.
CASIWEGSLSSGNTIYF,TRBV2,TRBJ1-3,.
CASKTGGRFNEKLFF,TRBV28,TRBJ1-4,TRBD1
CASSHTGPFNSNQPQHF,TRBV7-9,TRBJ1-5,.
CASSLALSGAYNEQFF,TRBV5-6,TRBJ2-1,.
CASSPPLEDYGYTF,TRBV18,TRBJ1-2,.
CATSYLNSSYNEQFF,TRBV24-1,TRBJ2-1,.
CAWSDRGQPQHF,TRBV30,TRBJ1-5,TRBD1
CASRRVTNTEAFF,TRBV6-5,TRBJ1-1,.
CASSPQTGENEQYF,TRBV18,TRBJ2-7,TRBD1